This TCR beta chain is from a study of T cells in Graves' hyperthyroidism and ophthalmopathy. Background on the study: The authors collected peripheral blood at initial diagnosis, before any treatment.

This clonotype was counted many times. This CDR3 contains 14 residues. CDR1 and CDR2 from the germline V gene are DFQATT and SNEGSKA (reference sequence). The junction had 6 bases not matched to a gene; V was cut back by 2 bases and J by 4 bases. RNA transcripts gave rise to amplified TCR beta CDR3 regions. The HTBI primer set was used in a first-round RT-PCR of the TCR CDR3. Each CDR3 protein is one row after TCRdb ran MiXCR on the multiplex PCR reads. The sample has around 240,000 distinct CDR3 sequences; over 15% are singletons. The gene calls are TRBV20-1 and TRBJ2-7; 9 nucleotides line up with TRBD2. This TCR derives from a woman under 30 with Graves' ophthalmopathy. The source material was blood. CDR3 sequence (DNA): TGCAGTGCTAGATTAGCGGGAGTCCCTTACGAGCAGTACTTC. Its translation is CSARLAGVPYEQYF.